This entry features one T cell receptor beta chain sequence. This record belongs to a study of T-cell memory formation after mild COVID-19. Constant-segment primers were used for 5'RACE, and the resulting TCR alpha and TCR beta cDNA libraries carried sample barcodes and UMIs. MiXCR, applied by TCRdb to the 5' RACE reads, yields one record per CDR3 protein. This sample has about 270,000 distinct CDR3 sequences, with roughly 18% found just once. The CDR3 runs 15 residues. The germline gives CDR1 LGHNA, CDR2 YSLEER. V was pared by 0 bases and J by 2 bases, with 8 bases between. Sequenced input: PBMCs or a T cell subset sorted from them (not recorded which). The V and J genes are TRBV4-3 and TRBJ1-5; possible D gene TRBD1, 6 bases. The clonotype originates from a man aged 18 to 29 who had mild COVID-19 (a few samples of this study predate the infection). Cell type and time point are not known. The CDR3 bases are TGCGCCAGCAGCCAAGATCCAGGGGGCAATCAGCCCCAGCATTTT. Encoded protein: CASSQDPGGNQPQHF.